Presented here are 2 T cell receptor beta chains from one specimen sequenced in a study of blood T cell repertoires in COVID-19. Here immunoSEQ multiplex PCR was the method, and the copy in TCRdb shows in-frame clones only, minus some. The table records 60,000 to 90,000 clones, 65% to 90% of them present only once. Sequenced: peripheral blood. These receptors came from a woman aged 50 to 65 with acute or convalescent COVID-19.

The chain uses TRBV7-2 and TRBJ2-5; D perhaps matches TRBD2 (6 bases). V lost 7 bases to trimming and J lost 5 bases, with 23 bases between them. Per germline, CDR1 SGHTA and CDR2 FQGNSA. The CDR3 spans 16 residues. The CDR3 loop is CASTLTGTFSLETQYF. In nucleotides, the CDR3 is TGTGCCAGCACCCTTACCGGGACTTTTAGCTTGGAGACCCAGTACTTC.

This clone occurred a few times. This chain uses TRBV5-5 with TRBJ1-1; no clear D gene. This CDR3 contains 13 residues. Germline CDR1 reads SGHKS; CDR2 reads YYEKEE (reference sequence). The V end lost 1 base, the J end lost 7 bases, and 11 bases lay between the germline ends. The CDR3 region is CASSLSRLNEAFF. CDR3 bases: TGTGCCAGCAGCTTGAGCAGGTTAAATGAAGCTTTCTTT.